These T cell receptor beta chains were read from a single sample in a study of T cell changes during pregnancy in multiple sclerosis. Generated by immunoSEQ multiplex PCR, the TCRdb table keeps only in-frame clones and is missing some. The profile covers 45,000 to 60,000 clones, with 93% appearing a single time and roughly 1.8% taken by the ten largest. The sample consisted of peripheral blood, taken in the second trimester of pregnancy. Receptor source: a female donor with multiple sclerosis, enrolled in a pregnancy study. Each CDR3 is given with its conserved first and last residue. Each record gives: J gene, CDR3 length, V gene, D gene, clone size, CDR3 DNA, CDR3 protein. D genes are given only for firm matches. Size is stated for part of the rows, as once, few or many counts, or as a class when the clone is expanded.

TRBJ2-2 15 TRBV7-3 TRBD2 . TGTGCCAGCAGCCCAGGACTAGCCCCTCCCGGGGAGCTGTTTTTT CASSPGLAPPGELFF
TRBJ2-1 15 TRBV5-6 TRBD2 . TGTGCCAGCAGCTTGGGGCGACTAGCGGGACATGAGCAGTTCTTC CASSLGRLAGHEQFF
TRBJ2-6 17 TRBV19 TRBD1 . TGTGCCAGTAGTACACCGGGACAGATCTCTGGGGCCAACGTCCTGACTTTC CASSTPGQISGANVLTF
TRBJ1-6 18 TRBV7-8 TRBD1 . TGTGCCAGCAGCTTAGGAGGAATCAGGACAGGGGTAAATTCACCCCTCCACTTT CASSLGGIRTGVNSPLHF
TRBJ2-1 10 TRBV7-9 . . TGTGCCAGCAGCTCATATGAGCAGTTCTTC CASSSYEQFF
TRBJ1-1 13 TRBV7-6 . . TGTGCCAGCAGCTTAACTCTCGGGAGATCGGCTTTCTTT CASSLTLGRSAFF
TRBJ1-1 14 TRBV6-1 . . TGTGCCAGCAGTGAAGCCCGGGGGGGCACTGAAGCTTTCTTT CASSEARGGTEAFF
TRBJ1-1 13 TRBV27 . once TGTGCCAGCACCCTTAGTCGCGGCACTGAAGCTTTCTTT CASTLSRGTEAFF
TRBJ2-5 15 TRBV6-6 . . TGTGCCAGTACCTCTGGGGTTGGGGAGAGAGAGACCCAGTACTTC CASTSGVGERETQYF
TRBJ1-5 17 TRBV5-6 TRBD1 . TGTGCCAGCAGCTTGGCCGGACAGGGCCTTAGCAATCAGCCCCAGCATTTT CASSLAGQGLSNQPQHF
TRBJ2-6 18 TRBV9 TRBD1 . TGTGCCAGTTCGAGGGGACAGGGGAGAGTTACTGGGGCCAACGTCCTGACTTTC CASSRGQGRVTGANVLTF
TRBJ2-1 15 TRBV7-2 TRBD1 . TGTGCCAGCAGCCCCGACAGGGGGGCCTACAATGAGCAGTTCTTC CASSPDRGAYNEQFF
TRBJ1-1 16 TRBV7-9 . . TGTGCCAGCAGCACCACGACAGTACCCATGAACACTGAAGCTTTCTTT CASSTTTVPMNTEAFF
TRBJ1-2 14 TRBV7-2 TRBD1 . TGTGCCAGCAGCGTAAACGACAGGGTATCGAGGCACACCTTC CASSVNDRVSRHTF
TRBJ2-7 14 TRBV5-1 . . TGCGCCAGCAGCCAAGACAGGCCGCCCTACGAGCAGTACTTC CASSQDRPPYEQYF
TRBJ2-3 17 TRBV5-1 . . TGCGCCAGCAGACTAGAACAGGGTAGTTTGGGCACAGATACGCAGTATTTT CASRLEQGSLGTDTQYF
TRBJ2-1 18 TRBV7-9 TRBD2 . TGTGCCAGCAGCTTTCCCGGGACTAGCGAGAGCTCCTACAATGAGCAGTTCTTC CASSFPGTSESSYNEQFF
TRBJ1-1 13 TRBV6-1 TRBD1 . TGTGCCAGCTGTCGGACAGGGTACACTGAAGCTTTCTTT CASCRTGYTEAFF
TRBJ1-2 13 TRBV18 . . TGTGCCAGCTCACCACCGTCCAGCTATGGCTACACCTTC CASSPPSSYGYTF
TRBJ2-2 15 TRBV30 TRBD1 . TGTGCCTGGAGTGTCTCCGGGACAGGGTCCGGGGAGCTGTTTTTT CAWSVSGTGSGELFF
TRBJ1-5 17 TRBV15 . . TGTGCCACCAGCAGAGAGTCCGCGGGGGCTGTGAATCAGCCCCAGCATTTT CATSRESAGAVNQPQHF
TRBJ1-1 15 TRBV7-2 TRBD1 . TGTGCCAGCAGCTCACCCGGGACAGGGGCATATGAAGCTTTCTTT CASSSPGTGAYEAFF
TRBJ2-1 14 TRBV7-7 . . TGTGCTAGCAGCTTAGAGGGGGGGGTCGGTGAGCAGTTCTTC CASSLEGGVGEQFF
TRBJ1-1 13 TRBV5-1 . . TGCGCCAGCAGGAGGGAAGCCCAAACTGAAGCTTTCTTT CASRREAQTEAFF
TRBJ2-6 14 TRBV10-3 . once TGTGCCATCAGTGAGGGGCCTGGGGCCAACGTCCTGACTTTC CAISEGPGANVLTF
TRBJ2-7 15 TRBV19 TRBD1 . TGTGCCAGTAGTTCAAACAGGGGATACGGCTACGAGCAGTACTTC CASSSNRGYGYEQYF
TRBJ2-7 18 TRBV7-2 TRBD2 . TGTGCCAGCAGCTTGTTACAGGGACGAAGCGGGAGGGGAAGCGAGCAGTACTTC CASSLLQGRSGRGSEQYF
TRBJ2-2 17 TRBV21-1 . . TGTGCCAGCAGCCACATGACTAGCGGGAGCATCACCGGGGAGCTGTTTTTT CASSHMTSGSITGELFF
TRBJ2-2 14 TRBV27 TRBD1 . TGTGCCAGCAGTTATGGGACAGGGGCCGGGGAGCTGTTTTTT CASSYGTGAGELFF
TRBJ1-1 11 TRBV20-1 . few TGCAGTGCTAGATCGAGGGTAGACGCTTTCTTT CSARSRVDAFF
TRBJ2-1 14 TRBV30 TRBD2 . TGTGCCTGGAGGGATAGCGGGCGGATTCTTGAGCAGTTCTTC CAWRDSGRILEQFF
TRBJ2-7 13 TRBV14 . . TGTGCCAGCAGCCGGGACAACTCCTACGAGCAGTACTTC CASSRDNSYEQYF
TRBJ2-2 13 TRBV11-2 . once TGTGCCAGCAGCTTAGTCACAACCGGGGAGCTGTTTTTT CASSLVTTGELFF
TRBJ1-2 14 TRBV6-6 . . TGTGCCAGCACCCTAATAGGGGGAAACTATGGCTACACCTTC CASTLIGGNYGYTF
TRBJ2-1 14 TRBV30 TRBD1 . TGTGCCTGGGCTACAGGGGCGGCCTACAATGAGCAGTTCTTC CAWATGAAYNEQFF
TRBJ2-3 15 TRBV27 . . TGTGCCAGCAGCCGGGGGTCGATCGTGGTAGATACGCAGTATTTT CASSRGSIVVDTQYF
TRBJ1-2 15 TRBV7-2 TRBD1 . TGTGCCAGCAGCCCGACGGGACAGGGGGCGTCCGGCTACACCTTC CASSPTGQGASGYTF